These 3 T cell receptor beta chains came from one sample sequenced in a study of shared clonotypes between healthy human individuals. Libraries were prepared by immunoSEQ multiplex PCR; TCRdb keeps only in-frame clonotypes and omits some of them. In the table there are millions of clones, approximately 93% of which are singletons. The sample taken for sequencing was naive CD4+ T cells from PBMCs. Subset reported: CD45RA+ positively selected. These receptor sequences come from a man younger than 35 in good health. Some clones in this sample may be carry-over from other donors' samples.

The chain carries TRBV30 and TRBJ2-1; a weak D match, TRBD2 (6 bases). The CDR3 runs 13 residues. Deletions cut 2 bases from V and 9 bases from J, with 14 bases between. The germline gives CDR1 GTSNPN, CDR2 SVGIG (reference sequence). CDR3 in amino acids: CAWSSGDLSEQFF. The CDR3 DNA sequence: TGTGCCTGGAGTTCGGGAGACTTGAGTGAGCAGTTCTTC.

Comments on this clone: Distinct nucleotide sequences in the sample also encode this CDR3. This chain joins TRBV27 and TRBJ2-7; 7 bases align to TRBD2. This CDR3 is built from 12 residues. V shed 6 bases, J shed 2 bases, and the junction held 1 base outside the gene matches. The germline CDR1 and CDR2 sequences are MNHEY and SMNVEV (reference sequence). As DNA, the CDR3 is TGTGCCAGCAGGGGGGGGACCTACGAGCAGTACTTC. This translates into CASRGGTYEQYF.

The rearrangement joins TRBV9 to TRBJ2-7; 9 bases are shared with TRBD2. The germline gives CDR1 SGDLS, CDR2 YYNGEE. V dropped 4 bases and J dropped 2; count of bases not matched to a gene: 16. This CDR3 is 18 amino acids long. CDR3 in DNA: TGTGCCAGCAGCAGTCCCGGGGGGAGCGGGAGGATGCCCTACGAGCAGTACTTC. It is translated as CASSSPGGSGRMPYEQYF.